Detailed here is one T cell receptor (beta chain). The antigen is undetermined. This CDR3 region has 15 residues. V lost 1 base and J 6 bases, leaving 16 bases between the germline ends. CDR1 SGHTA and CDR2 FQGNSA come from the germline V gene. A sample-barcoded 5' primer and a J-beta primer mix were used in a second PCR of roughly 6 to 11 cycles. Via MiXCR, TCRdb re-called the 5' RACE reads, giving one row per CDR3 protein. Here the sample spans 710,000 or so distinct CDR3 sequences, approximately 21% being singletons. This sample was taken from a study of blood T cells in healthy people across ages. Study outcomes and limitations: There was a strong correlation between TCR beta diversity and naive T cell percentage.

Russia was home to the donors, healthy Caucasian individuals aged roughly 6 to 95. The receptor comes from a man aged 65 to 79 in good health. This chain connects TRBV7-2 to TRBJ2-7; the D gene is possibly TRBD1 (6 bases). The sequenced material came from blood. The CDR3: CASSLGGHYNCEQYV. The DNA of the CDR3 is TGTGCCAGCAGCTTAGGGGGACACTACAACTGCGAGCAGTACGTC.